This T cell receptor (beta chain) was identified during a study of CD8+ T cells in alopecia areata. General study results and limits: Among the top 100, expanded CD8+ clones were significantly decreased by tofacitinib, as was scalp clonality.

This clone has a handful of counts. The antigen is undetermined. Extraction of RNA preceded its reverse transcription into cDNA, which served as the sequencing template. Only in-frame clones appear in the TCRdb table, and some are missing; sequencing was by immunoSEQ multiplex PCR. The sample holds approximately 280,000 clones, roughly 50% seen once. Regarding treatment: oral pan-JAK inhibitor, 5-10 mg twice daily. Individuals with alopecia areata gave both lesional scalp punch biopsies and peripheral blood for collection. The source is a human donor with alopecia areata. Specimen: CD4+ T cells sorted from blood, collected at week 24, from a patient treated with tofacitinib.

CDR3 residues: CASSSSWWGGANVLTF. The CDR3 DNA follows: TGTGCCAGCAGCTCCTCGTGGTGGGGTGGGGCCAACGTCCTGACTTTC. The chain joins TRBV7-3 to TRBJ2-6, with D uncertain. CDR1 SGHTA and CDR2 FQGTGA come from the germline V gene. The V end lost 4 bases, the J end lost 3 bases, and 13 bases lay between the germline ends. The CDR3 runs 16 residues.